This T cell receptor beta chain was recovered during a study of blood T cells in healthy people across ages. Study summary: In model experiments, template switching was able to capture about one barcoded beta molecule for every two T cells that were present.

V lost 0 bases to trimming and J lost 0 bases, with 8 bases between them. The CDR3 is 15 residues long. Germline assignment: CDR1 SNHLY and CDR2 FYNNEI. Whole-study results and caveats: Since the PBMCs were unsorted, naive and antigen-experienced cells could not be conclusively compared.

Primers used in a second PCR of about 7 to 12 cycles were a sample-barcoded 5' primer and a J-beta primer mix. Every sample gave at least 3 million paired-end reads containing CDR3. In TCRdb, the 5' RACE reads were re-called with MiXCR into one record per CDR3 protein. The data contain roughly 1,800,000 distinct CDR3 sequences, 49% of them singletons. Concerning this clonotype: Antigen specificity is unknown.

The study recruited healthy Caucasian donors from Russia who were aged about 6 to 90. This clonotype originated in a woman aged 40 to 50 in good health. This chain joins TRBV2 and TRBJ1-2; D is ambiguous. Sample: blood. CDR3: CASSEAHRANYGYTF. The CDR3 bases are TGTGCCAGCAGTGAAGCACACAGAGCTAACTATGGCTACACCTTC.